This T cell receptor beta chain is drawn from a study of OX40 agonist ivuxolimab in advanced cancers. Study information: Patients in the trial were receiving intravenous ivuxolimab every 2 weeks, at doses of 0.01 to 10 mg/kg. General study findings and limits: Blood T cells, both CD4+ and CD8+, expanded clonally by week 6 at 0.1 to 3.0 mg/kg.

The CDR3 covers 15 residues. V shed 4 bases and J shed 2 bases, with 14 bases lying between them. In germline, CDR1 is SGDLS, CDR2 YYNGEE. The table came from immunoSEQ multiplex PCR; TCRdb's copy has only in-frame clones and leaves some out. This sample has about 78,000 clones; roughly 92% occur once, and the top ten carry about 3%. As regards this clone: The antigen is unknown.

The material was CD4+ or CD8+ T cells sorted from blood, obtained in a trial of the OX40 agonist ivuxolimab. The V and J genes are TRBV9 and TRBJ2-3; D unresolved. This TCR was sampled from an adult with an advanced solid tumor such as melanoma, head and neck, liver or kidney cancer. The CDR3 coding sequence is TGTGCCAGCAGCCTTATAGTGAGCCCCACAGATACGCAGTATTTT. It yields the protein CASSLIVSPTDTQYF.